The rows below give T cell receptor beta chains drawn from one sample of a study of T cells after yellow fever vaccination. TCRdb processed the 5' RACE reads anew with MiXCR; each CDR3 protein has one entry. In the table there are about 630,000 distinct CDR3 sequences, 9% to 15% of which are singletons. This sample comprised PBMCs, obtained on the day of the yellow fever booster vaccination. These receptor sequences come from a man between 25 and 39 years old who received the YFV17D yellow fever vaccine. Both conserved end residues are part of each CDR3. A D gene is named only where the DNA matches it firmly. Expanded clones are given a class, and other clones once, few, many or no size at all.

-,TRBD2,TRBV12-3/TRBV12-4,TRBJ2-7,CASSQREGTYEQYF,TGTGCCAGCAGTCAGCGGGAGGGGACCTACGAGCAGTACTTC
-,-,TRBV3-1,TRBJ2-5,CASSQNRARAETQYF,TGTGCCAGCAGCCAAAACAGGGCTCGGGCAGAGACCCAGTACTTC
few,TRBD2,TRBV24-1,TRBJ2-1,CATSEPISGKFIYNEQFF,TGTGCCACCAGTGAACCTATCAGCGGGAAGTTTATCTACAATGAGCAGTTCTTC
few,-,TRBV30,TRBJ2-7,CAWSVGSTYEQYF,TGTGCCTGGAGTGTGGGCAGCACCTACGAGCAGTACTTC
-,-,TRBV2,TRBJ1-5,CASSRGSGNQPQHF,TGTGCCAGCAGCAGAGGTTCTGGGAACCAGCCCCAGCATTTT
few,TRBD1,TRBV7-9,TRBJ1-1,CASSIGGDRGEAFF,TGTGCCAGCAGCATCGGGGGGGACAGGGGGGAAGCTTTCTTT
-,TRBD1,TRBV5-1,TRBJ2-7,CASSPNRGDEQYF,TGCGCCAGCAGCCCTAACAGGGGGGACGAGCAGTACTTC
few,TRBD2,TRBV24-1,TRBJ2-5,CATSDPGLAGRIETQYF,TGTGCCACCAGTGATCCGGGACTAGCGGGAAGGATAGAGACCCAGTACTTC
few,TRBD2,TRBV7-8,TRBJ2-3,CASSSPRGLAGGTDTQYF,TGTGCCAGCAGCTCCCCCCGCGGACTAGCGGGAGGGACAGATACGCAGTATTTT
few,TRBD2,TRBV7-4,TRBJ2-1,CASSLTLLAGDNNEQFF,TGTGCCAGCAGCTTAACCCTACTAGCGGGAGATAACAATGAGCAGTTCTTC
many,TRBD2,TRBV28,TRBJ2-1,CASGTSGQNEQFF,TGTGCCAGTGGGACTAGCGGGCAGAATGAGCAGTTCTTC
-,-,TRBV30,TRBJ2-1,CAWSFAVMADEQFF,TGTGCCTGGAGTTTCGCCGTGATGGCCGATGAGCAGTTCTTC
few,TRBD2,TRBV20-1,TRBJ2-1,CSATPHWSGSSYNEQFF,TGCAGTGCTACCCCCCACTGGAGCGGGAGCTCCTACAATGAGCAGTTCTTC
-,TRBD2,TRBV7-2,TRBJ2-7,CASTRSGTQYSYEQYF,TGTGCCAGCACCCGAAGCGGGACTCAGTACTCCTACGAGCAGTACTTC
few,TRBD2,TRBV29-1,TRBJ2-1,CSAGGLAGVPYNEQFF,TGCAGCGCCGGGGGACTAGCGGGAGTCCCCTACAATGAGCAGTTCTTC
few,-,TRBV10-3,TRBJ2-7,CAISESTTTNYEQYF,TGTGCCATCAGTGAGTCTACGACAACAAACTACGAGCAGTACTTC
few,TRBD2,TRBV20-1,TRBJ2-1,CSPTSGNYNEQFF,TGCAGCCCGACTAGCGGGAACTACAATGAGCAGTTCTTC
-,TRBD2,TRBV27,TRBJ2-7,CASRPGTTAYEQYF,TGTGCCAGCAGACCCGGGACTACGGCCTACGAGCAGTACTTC